Shown below are 3 T cell receptor beta chains from a single sample sequenced in a study of blood T cells in healthy people across ages. A J-beta primer mix and a sample-barcoded 5' primer were used in a second PCR of roughly 6 to 12 cycles. Each CDR3 protein gets one entry after TCRdb re-called the 5' RACE reads with MiXCR. The table records 650,000 to 1,000,000 distinct CDR3 sequences, around 36% of them present only once. Sequencing used blood. The receptor set was obtained from a man between 18 and 35 years old in good health.

In this sample, this clonotype turned up a few times. CDR3 in DNA: TGTGCCAGCAGAGGTGTGAACACTGAAGCTTTCTTT. It encodes CASRGVNTEAFF. This sequence joins TRBV2 and TRBJ1-1; D call uncertain. V was clipped by 6 bases and J by 0 bases, with 5 bases between them. The CDR3 sequence is 12 residues long. The germline V gene encodes CDR1 SNHLY and CDR2 FYNNEI.

The rearrangement uses TRBV29-1 and TRBJ2-7; maybe TRBD1 (6 bases). Germline assignment: CDR1 SQVTM and CDR2 ANQGSEA. V dropped 6 bases and J dropped 5 bases, with 11 bases sitting between them. CDR3 length equals 11 residues. DNA of the CDR3: TGCAGCGTCCGATCAGGGGACGAGCAGTACTTC. Protein sequence: CSVRSGDEQYF.

This clonotype was found many times. This chain connects TRBV12-3 or TRBV12-4 to TRBJ1-2; a weak D match, TRBD1 (6 bases). The CDR3 is made up of 14 amino acids. V was shortened by 7 bases and J by 3 bases, with 15 bases between the two germline ends. CDR3 region: CASTWGALDYGYTF. DNA for the CDR3: TGTGCCAGCACCTGGGGGGCGCTTGACTATGGCTACACCTTC.